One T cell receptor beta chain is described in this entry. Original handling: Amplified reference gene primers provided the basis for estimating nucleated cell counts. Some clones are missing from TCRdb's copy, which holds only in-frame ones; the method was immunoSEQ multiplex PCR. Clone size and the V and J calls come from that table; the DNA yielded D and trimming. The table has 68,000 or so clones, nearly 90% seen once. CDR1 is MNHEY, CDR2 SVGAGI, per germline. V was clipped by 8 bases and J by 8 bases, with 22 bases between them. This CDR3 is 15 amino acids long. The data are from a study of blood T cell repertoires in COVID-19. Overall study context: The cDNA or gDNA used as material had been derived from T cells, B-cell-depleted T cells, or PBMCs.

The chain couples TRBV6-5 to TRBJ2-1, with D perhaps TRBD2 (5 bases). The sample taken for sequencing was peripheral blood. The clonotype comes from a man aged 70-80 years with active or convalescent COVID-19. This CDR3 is CASGSGRRLWDEQFF. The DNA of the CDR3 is TGTGCCAGCGGGAGCGGCCGACGACTTTGGGATGAGCAGTTCTTC.